Below are 21 T cell receptor beta chains sequenced from a single sample in a study of cytomegalovirus exposure and HLA in healthy donors. The PCR was carried out with 60 Vbeta primers and 13 Jbeta primers. The data were produced by immunoSEQ multiplex PCR, yet TCRdb's version contains in-frame clones alone and is incomplete. The sample lists 150,000 to 200,000 clones; roughly 79% were seen once. Sequenced: PBMCs. The receptors originated from a man aged 30-40 years in good health and CMV-seronegative.

The rearrangement joins TRBV6-4 to TRBJ2-3, with 10 bases that match TRBD1. J gave up 4 bases and V 2 bases, and 0 bases lay outside the gene matches. This CDR3 comprises 14 residues. CDR1 is MRHNA, CDR2 SNTAGT, per germline. CDR3 DNA sequence: TGTGCCAGCAGTGACGGACAGGGGGCAGATACGCAGTATTTT. Its translation is CASSDGQGADTQYF.

This CDR3 reads CASTLKWGGEDTQYF. CDR3 bases: TGTGCCAGCACCTTGAAATGGGGGGGAGAGGATACGCAGTATTTT. The chain recombines TRBV6-1 with TRBJ2-3; 7 nucleotides match TRBD2. Per germline, CDR1 MNHNS and CDR2 SASEGT. V lost 7 bases and J lost 6; bases outside the gene matches: 13. CDR3 length: 15 residues.

In its sample, this clone was seen once. This chain links TRBV29-1 with TRBJ1-1; 12 bases fit TRBD1. The length of the CDR3 is 16 residues. CDR1 and CDR2 (germline): SQVTM, ANQGSEA. The CDR3 nucleotides are TGCAGGGTCGAAGGGACAGGGGGCGTCTGGGGCACTGAAGCTTTCTTT. It codes for CRVEGTGGVWGTEAFF.

The chain recombines TRBV18 with TRBJ1-1; perhaps TRBD1 as D (6 bases). Germline CDR1 is KGHSH and CDR2 is LQKENI. This CDR3 has 16 residues. V was clipped by 6 bases and J by 7 bases, with 24 bases between them. The CDR3 DNA is TGTGCCAGCTCCCCTACCATACCTCAGGGGATGCGTGAAGCTTTCTTT. This sequence encodes CASSPTIPQGMREAFF. Full variable domain (outside the CDR3, taken from reference TRBV18 and TRBJ1-1): NAGVMQNPRHLVRRRGQEARLRCSPMKGHSHVYWYRQLPEEGLKFMVYLQKENIIDESGMPKERFSAEFPKEGPSILRIQQVVRGDSAAYFCASSPTIPQGMREAFFGQGTRLTVV.

The rearrangement uses TRBV6-6 and TRBJ1-1; D unresolved. The germline V gene encodes CDR1 MNHNY and CDR2 SVGAGI (reference sequence). The length of the CDR3 is 13 residues. Trimming left V 7 bases short and J 1 base short, with 10 bases between. The CDR3 DNA sequence: TGTGCCAGCATTATACAGAAGAACACTGAAGCTTTCTTT. It encodes CASIIQKNTEAFF.

This chain links TRBV11-2 with TRBJ2-7, with 7 bases that match TRBD1. This CDR3 contains 14 residues. V gave up 1 base and J gave up 3 bases; unmatched junction bases: 3. Germline V gives CDR1 SGHAT, CDR2 FQNNGV. The DNA of the CDR3 is TGTGCCAGCAGCTTAGGGACAGGACTCTACGAGCAGTACTTC. Translated: CASSLGTGLYEQYF.

The V and J genes are TRBV19 and TRBJ1-5; no definite D call. Deletions cut 7 bases from V and 4 bases from J, with 11 bases between. The CDR3 contains 13 residues. Germline V gives CDR1 LNHDA, CDR2 SQIVND (reference sequence). For the CDR3, the DNA is TGTGCCAGTACCCGGGGAGGTAATCAGCCCCAGCATTTT. This encodes CASTRGGNQPQHF.

CDR3 amino acids: CATSRGFPDWNTEAFF. The CDR3 DNA reads TGTGCCACCAGCAGAGGATTCCCAGACTGGAACACTGAAGCTTTCTTT. The chain uses TRBV15 and TRBJ1-1; no reliable D call. Germline V gives CDR1 LNHNV, CDR2 YYDKDF (reference sequence). Between the trimmed V and J ends, which lost 1 base and 1 base, there was a span of 13 bases. This CDR3 is 16 amino acids long.

V gene TRBV19 combines with J gene TRBJ2-7; D perhaps matches TRBD1 (7 bases). From germline, CDR1 is LNHDA and CDR2 SQIVND (reference sequence). Trimming removed 5 bases from V and 3 bases from J, with 11 bases in between. This CDR3 comprises 13 residues. The CDR3 sequence is CASSAQGGYEQYF. As DNA, the CDR3 is TGTGCCAGTAGTGCCCAGGGGGGCTACGAGCAGTACTTC.

The rearrangement uses TRBV27 and TRBJ2-1; 16 bases agree with TRBD2. The CDR3 sequence is 19 residues long. Germline V gene lookup returns CDR1 MNHEY and CDR2 SMNVEV (reference sequence). After removal of 7 bases from V and 4 bases from J, the junction contained 13 bases not matched to a gene. The CDR3 sequence is CASTQPGLAGGRRYNEQFF. The CDR3 region has the DNA TGTGCCAGCACCCAGCCGGGACTAGCGGGAGGGCGAAGGTACAATGAGCAGTTCTTC.

This clone is a singleton in its sample. This chain uses TRBV28 with TRBJ2-2; 11 bases match TRBD2. The trim removed 11 bases at V and 6 bases at J, leaving 5 bases unmatched. The CDR3 spans 13 residues. Germline V CDR1 and CDR2: MDHEN, SYDVKM. CDR3 sequence reads: CAVTSGRAGELFF. The CDR3 DNA sequence: TGTGCCGTAACTAGCGGGAGAGCCGGGGAGCTGTTTTTT.

This clone has just one count. CDR3 DNA: TGTGCCAGCAGTTTTTCTAGCGGGATCGACGAGCAGTACTTC. Its translation: CASSFSSGIDEQYF. The gene calls are TRBV28 and TRBJ2-7; TRBD2 agrees at 9 bases. The CDR3 totals 14 residues. Germline loops: CDR1 MDHEN, CDR2 SYDVKM. The trim removed 3 bases at V and 5 bases at J, leaving 5 bases unmatched.

There are a few counts of this clone. The chain carries TRBV9 and TRBJ1-4, with TRBD1 matching 7 bases. The CDR3 runs to 14 residues. The V gene's germline CDR1 is SGDLS and CDR2 YYNGEE. Losses at the gene ends were 4 bases for V and 7 bases for J; bases not matched to a gene: 7. CDR3 nucleotides: TGTGCCAGCAGCTTCCGGGACAGTGGTGAAAAACTGTTTTTT. Translated: CASSFRDSGEKLFF.

The genes are TRBV10-3 and TRBJ2-2; D is possibly TRBD2 (6 bases). There are 16 residues in the CDR3. V shed 3 bases and J shed 1 base, with 12 bases lying between them. CDR1 is ENHRY, CDR2 SYGVKD, per germline. The CDR3 region is CAISEGAGKNTGELFF. The CDR3, as DNA: TGTGCCATCAGTGAAGGCGCGGGAAAGAACACCGGGGAGCTGTTTTTT.

CDR3 loop: CASSLWTEKNIQYF. CDR3 in DNA: TGTGCCAGCAGCTTATGGACAGAAAAAAACATTCAGTACTTC. The chain recombines TRBV7-9 with TRBJ2-4; D is perhaps TRBD1 (6 bases). Trimming took 2 bases from V and 4 from J, leaving 9 bases between them. The CDR3 has 14 residues. Germline V gene lookup returns CDR1 SEHNR and CDR2 FQNEAQ (reference sequence).

The rearrangement uses TRBV27 and TRBJ2-7, with D possibly being TRBD1 (5 bases). The germline V gene has CDR1 MNHEY and CDR2 SMNVEV (reference sequence). Trimming stripped 3 bases from V and 5 bases from J, with 11 bases between. There are 13 residues in the CDR3. The CDR3 DNA is TGTGCCAGCAGTTTCAGGGTGGGTAACGAGCAGTACTTC. Translating gives CASSFRVGNEQYF.

This sequence joins TRBV5-1 and TRBJ2-7; 10 bases align to TRBD1. The CDR3 runs 16 residues. J lost 1 base, V lost 4 bases, and 8 bases had no gene match. Germline assignment: CDR1 SGHRS and CDR2 YFSETQ. CDR3 DNA: TGCGCCAGCAGCGGATCCCGGACAGGGGGATCCTACGAGCAGTACTTC. Encoded protein: CASSGSRTGGSYEQYF.

CDR3 residues: CASSFSGLAGHGELFF. CDR3 DNA sequence: TGTGCCAGCAGTTTTTCCGGACTAGCGGGACACGGGGAGCTGTTTTTT. J is TRBJ2-2 and V is TRBV28; 12 nucleotides align to TRBD2. The germline V gene has CDR1 MDHEN and CDR2 SYDVKM. Unmatched junction bases numbered 6, after V lost 3 bases and J lost 7 bases. The CDR3 sequence is 16 residues long.

The gene calls are TRBV28 and TRBJ2-7; 7 nucleotides match TRBD1. The V and J ends lost 6 bases and 0 bases, in that order; junction bases with no gene match: 5. Germline CDR1 MDHEN, CDR2 SYDVKM. The CDR3 consists of 14 residues. The CDR3 is CASRWTGLSYEQYF. The CDR3 DNA sequence: TGTGCCAGCAGGTGGACAGGCCTCTCCTACGAGCAGTACTTC.

The V call is TRBV4-1, the J call TRBJ2-3; TRBD2 agrees at 11 bases. Germline V gene data show CDR1 as MGHRA and CDR2 as YSYEKL. V dropped 0 bases and J dropped 2; count of bases not matched to a gene: 7. The length of the CDR3 is 18 residues. The CDR3 DNA reads TGCGCCAGCAGCCAAGATTGGGCTAGCGGGGGGACCACAGATACGCAGTATTTT. It is translated as CASSQDWASGGTTDTQYF.

This clone showed up just a few times. The chain has TRBV9 and TRBJ1-5; the D is unclear. Germline-derived CDR1 and CDR2 are SGDLS and YYNGEE. Trimming shortened V by 0 bases and J by 6 bases, and 7 bases separated the two germline ends. The CDR3 covers 13 residues. CDR3 region: CASSVEEGQPQHF. The CDR3 DNA reads as TGTGCCAGCAGCGTAGAGGAGGGTCAGCCCCAGCATTTT. Variable domain in full (rest from reference TRBV9 and TRBJ1-5): DSGVTQTPKHLITATGQRVTLRCSPRSGDLSVYWYQQSLDQGLQFLIQYYNGEERAKGNILERFSAQQFPDLHSELNLSSLELGDSALYFCASSVEEGQPQHFGDGTRLSIL.